A single T cell receptor beta chain is shown here with its context. Which antigen it targets is not known. Nothing much larger sits one base from this clone, and base qualities are not available. V was cut back by 4 bases and J by 6 bases, leaving a gap of 10 bases between them. The cysteine opens and the phenylalanine closes a CDR3 of 11 amino acids. The kept DNA is CDR3 alone, 33 bases in frame from the first base. From a lookup of the germline V gene, CDR1 and CDR2 are SQVTM and ANQGSEA. Library prep was done by PCR. Sequencing took place on an Illumina HiSeq 2500. To normalize quantification of the TCRbeta repertoire, the TCR libraries were built with molecular barcoding that relied on unique molecular identifiers. TCRdb ran its own pipeline on the public reads, namely fastp trimming at Q25 and MiXCR clone calling, and kept in-frame beta chains. Every distinct CDR3 protein forms one entry, paired with its most common genes and DNA. In this sample the table shows fewer than 550,000 distinct CDR3 sequences, approximately 10% of which occur a single time. The ten largest clones take up 13% to 15% of the sample.

The treatment or condition label corresponds to: allogeneic hematopoietic cell transplantation with graft depleted of TCRalphabeta T cells and CD19 B cells. Transplant recipients were children who received TCRalphabeta/CD19-depleted allogeneic hematopoietic cell grafts. This specimen belongs to a study of T-cell reconstitution after alpha-beta-depleted transplantation in children (dated by TCRdb to the mid-2010s). In terms of the full investigation: Using TCR repertoire profiling, the study followed T-cell immune reconstitution in a quantitative way in children after TCRalphabeta/CD19-depleted allogeneic hematopoietic cell transplantation. The full study reports these points: About two months after transplant, the apparently early recovery of alphabetaT-cell counts reportedly depended on just several hundred clones that had expanded rapidly and came from non-depleted graft cells. Over subsequent months, a decline in hyperexpanded clone frequencies was noted, and after one year, T-cell counts and TCRbeta diversity were mostly ascribed to newly produced T cells. The high TCRbeta diversity at day 60 in some patients was ascribed to recipient T cells and intrathymic progenitors that had survived conditioning.

The receptor was isolated from a female patient aged 2 to 10 who had a stem cell transplant for aplastic anemia, so the T cells may come from the graft donor. Rearrangement joined TRBV29-1 to TRBJ2-7; no D gene call is confident. The sequencing here drew on PBMCs, mostly from graft donor cells, taken 180 days after TCRalphabeta/CD19-depleted stem cell transplant. The bases are TGCAGCGTTGTTCTACCCTTCGAGCAGTACTTC. Translated, it gives CSVVLPFEQYF.